Below are 17 T cell receptor beta chains sequenced from a single sample in a study of blood T cell repertoires in COVID-19. Generated by immunoSEQ multiplex PCR, the TCRdb table keeps only in-frame clones and is missing some. The top ten clones hold 3.7% of a sample with around 150,000 clones, over 60% of them seen once. The specimen sequenced was peripheral blood. The receptors stem from a woman aged 80 or older with acute or convalescent COVID-19.

This chain links TRBV2 with TRBJ1-2; D is unresolved. The V end was cut by 4 bases, the J end by 6 bases, with 15 bases between. The germline V gene has CDR1 SNHLY and CDR2 FYNNEI. CDR3 length equals 14 residues. CDR3 DNA: TGTGCCAGCAGTGGCTCAGGCATAACAGATGGCTACACCTTC. This sequence encodes CASSGSGITDGYTF.

Comment on this clone: The sample has other DNA sequences that encode this CDR3 too. The chain recombines TRBV7-2 with TRBJ2-3; D call uncertain. V was clipped by 3 bases and J by 4 bases, with 11 bases between them. The CDR3 length is 14 residues. Germline V lookup: CDR1 SGHTA, CDR2 FQGNSA. The CDR3 region is CASSFPGGADTQYF. CDR3 sequence (DNA): TGTGCCAGCAGCTTCCCCGGCGGAGCAGATACGCAGTATTTT.

This clone has more than one count but fewer than ten. The rearrangement links TRBV30 to TRBJ1-6; 7 nucleotides line up with TRBD1. Trimming removed 4 bases from V and 4 bases from J; junction bases left unmatched: 1. Germline CDR1 is GTSNPN and CDR2 is SVGIG (reference sequence). The CDR3 is made up of 13 amino acids. The CDR3 here is CAWTGQYNSPLHF. In DNA form, the CDR3 reads TGTGCCTGGACGGGACAGTATAATTCACCCCTCCACTTT.

This clone was seen more than once but under ten times. This sequence joins TRBV12-3 or TRBV12-4 and TRBJ1-1; no reliable D call. This CDR3 has 12 amino acids. V lost 5 bases, J lost 5 bases, and 9 bases lay in between. The CDR3 sequence is CASSKRSTEAFF. The CDR3 coding sequence is TGTGCCAGCAGTAAGCGGAGTACTGAAGCTTTCTTT.

The chain has TRBV5-5 and TRBJ2-1; D is ambiguous. CDR1 and CDR2 (germline): SGHKS, YYEKEE (reference sequence). Trimming took 1 base from V and 1 from J, leaving 3 bases between them. This CDR3 has 13 amino acids. The chain's CDR3 is CASSLQSYNEQFF. CDR3 bases: TGTGCCAGCAGCTTGCAATCCTACAATGAGCAGTTCTTC.

V and J are TRBV7-2 and TRBJ2-1; a weak D match, TRBD2 (5 bases). V was pared by 5 bases and J by 10 bases, with 18 bases between. The CDR3 sequence is 14 residues long. Per germline, CDR1 SGHTA and CDR2 FQGNSA. The DNA for the CDR3 is TGTGCCAGCAGCGCAGAGTTAGCGCCCTGGGAGCAGTTCTTC. It specifies CASSAELAPWEQFF.

The genes are TRBV3-1 (or the pseudogene TRBV3-2) and TRBJ1-3, with D perhaps TRBD1 (5 bases). The CDR3 has 14 residues. Trimming cost V 4 bases and J 0 bases, with 7 bases left between them. Germline CDR1 and CDR2: LGHDT and YNNKEL (reference sequence). The CDR3 DNA reads TGTGCCAGCAGCCTGACAGACTCTGGAAACACCATATATTTT. This encodes CASSLTDSGNTIYF.

The chain carries TRBV7-9 and TRBJ1-4, with D perhaps matching TRBD1 (5 bases). Germline V gene lookup returns CDR1 SEHNR and CDR2 FQNEAQ (reference sequence). CDR3 length: 15 amino acids. V was pared by 2 bases and J by 10 bases, with 17 bases between. CDR3 in amino acids: CASSLSRQGKGKLFF. Written as DNA, the CDR3 is TGTGCCAGCAGCTTATCGCGTCAGGGTAAAGGAAAACTGTTTTTT.

The CDR3 coding sequence is TGTGCCAGCAGCTTGGGTGGACAGGCGTCGGTCGCTGAAGCTTTCTTT. Its protein is CASSLGGQASVAEAFF. This chain uses TRBV11-3 with TRBJ1-1; 7 bases line up with TRBD1. This CDR3 has 16 residues. J lost 6 bases, V lost 3 bases, and 13 bases had no gene match. CDR1 is SGHNT, CDR2 YENEEA, per germline.

The gene calls are TRBV19 and TRBJ2-7; 9 bases are a match to TRBD1. The V gene's germline CDR1 is LNHDA and CDR2 SQIVND (reference sequence). The CDR3 has 14 amino acids. J was trimmed by 2 bases and V by 6 bases; bases with no gene match: 5. CDR3 in amino acids: CASSVQGATYEQYF. The CDR3 bases are TGTGCCAGTAGCGTACAGGGGGCAACCTACGAGCAGTACTTC.

The chain links TRBV29-1 to TRBJ2-3; TRBD2 aligns across 7 bases. The V segment lost 7 bases and the J segment 3 bases; nucleotides outside the gene matches: 7. The CDR3 is 13 residues long. The germline V gene encodes CDR1 SQVTM and CDR2 ANQGSEA. CDR3 DNA: TGCAGCGCCGCTAGCGGTCTAACAGATACGCAGTATTTT. The encoded protein is CSAASGLTDTQYF.

The chain combines TRBV30 with TRBJ2-2, with D possibly matching TRBD1 (5 bases). This CDR3 is built from 13 residues. The germline V gene has CDR1 GTSNPN and CDR2 SVGIG (reference sequence). V lost 4 bases and J 5 bases, leaving 11 bases between the germline ends. CDR3 nucleotide sequence: TGTGCCTGGATACCAGGGTGGACCGGGGAGCTGTTTTTT. Its protein product is CAWIPGWTGELFF.

This clone was detected only once. The J gene is TRBJ2-7, the V gene TRBV5-1; 13 nucleotides match TRBD2. Losses at the gene ends were 2 bases for V and 0 bases for J; bases not matched to a gene: 11. The CDR3 covers 19 residues. Germline V gene lookup returns CDR1 SGHRS and CDR2 YFSETQ. CDR3 sequence: CASSFSGTSGAISSYEQYF. DNA for the CDR3: TGCGCCAGCAGCTTCTCCGGGACTAGCGGGGCAATTAGCTCCTACGAGCAGTACTTC.

The J gene is TRBJ2-3, the V gene TRBV18, with 16 bases fitting TRBD2. CDR1 and CDR2 from the germline V gene are KGHSH and LQKENI. This CDR3 region has 17 residues. Trimming took 3 bases from V and 5 from J; bases not matched to a gene: 5. CDR3 residues: CASSPPGLAGGIDTQYF. For the CDR3, the DNA is TGTGCCAGCTCACCGCCGGGACTAGCGGGAGGGATAGATACGCAGTATTTT.

This chain links TRBV25-1 with TRBJ1-6; 7 nucleotides match TRBD1. Germline CDR1 is MGHDK and CDR2 is SYGVNS. Germline trimming cut 1 base from V and 7 bases from J; bases unmatched to any gene: 10. This CDR3 contains 17 residues. CDR3 nucleotides: TGTGCCAGCAGTGAATTGTCTAGGGGACAGAGGAATTCACCCCTCCACTTT. Translated, it gives CASSELSRGQRNSPLHF.

The chain's CDR3 is CASSRITGNTEAFF. DNA of the CDR3: TGTGCCAGCAGCCGCATAACAGGGAACACTGAAGCTTTCTTT. The chain employs TRBV14 and TRBJ1-1, with D perhaps TRBD1 (5 bases). CDR3 length: 14 residues. Trimming left V 4 bases short and J 1 base short, with 10 bases between. Germline V lookup: CDR1 SGHDN, CDR2 FVKESK.

This sequence joins TRBV5-1 and TRBJ1-1; D gene unclear. This CDR3 has 17 residues. CDR1 and CDR2 (germline): SGHRS, YFSETQ. V was pared by 0 bases and J by 2 bases, with 17 bases between. Here the CDR3 reads CASSLESQLDINTEAFF. The CDR3 coding sequence is TGCGCCAGCAGCTTGGAGTCCCAACTAGATATTAACACTGAAGCTTTCTTT.